This T cell receptor (beta chain) appears in the sequencing data of a study of cytomegalovirus exposure and HLA in healthy donors. The study, taken as a whole, reports: Reports credit the classifier with highly specific, highly sensitive diagnosis of cytomegalovirus status.

This clone has only a few counts. What it binds is unknown. The junction and the germline gene differ at one end; a read error may be behind it. This PCR relied on a set of 60 Vbeta primers and 13 Jbeta primers. TCRdb's copy holds only in-frame clones and misses some; the assay was immunoSEQ multiplex PCR. The sample has under 200,000 clones, roughly 70% seen once; the top ten hold roughly 2.7%. The CDR3 spans 20 residues. Germline V gene data show CDR1 as SGHTA and CDR2 as FQGTGA. Sequenced sample: PBMCs. The source is a woman aged 40 to 49 in good health and CMV-seropositive. The chain recombines TRBV7-3 with TRBJ2-6; 8 bases align to TRBD1. The CDR3 coding sequence is TGTGCCAGCAGCTTAATGGCCCCCCAGGGGGCTGGGACTGGGGCCAGCGTCCTGACTTTC. It encodes CASSLMAPQGAGTGASVLTF.